Reported below is one T cell receptor (beta chain). Naive CD45RA+ and memory CD45RA-negative subsets were split from CD4+ cells. Sequencing was performed with immunoSEQ multiplex PCR; in TCRdb, only in-frame clones are kept and a portion is missing. The table shows over a million clones, with approximately 80% occurring only once. These data belong to a study of shared clonotypes between healthy human individuals. J gave up 4 bases and V 6 bases, and 24 bases lay outside the gene matches. From germline, CDR1 is MDHEN and CDR2 SYDVKM. The CDR3 runs to 20 residues. The rearrangement joins TRBV28 to TRBJ2-5, with 9 nucleotides matching TRBD1. The source material was memory CD4+ T cells from PBMCs. Stated subset: CD45RA-negative fraction. This TCR was sampled from a man aged 18 to 30 in good health. Some clones in this sample may be carry-over from other donors' samples. This CDR3 reads CASRPSPGTGYRGERETQYF. The CDR3 bases are TGTGCCAGCAGGCCCTCACCCGGGACAGGGTACCGTGGGGAACGAGAGACCCAGTACTTC.